This T cell receptor (beta chain) was captured by sequencing in a study of T cell repertoires in cytomegalovirus infection. The overall study: HLA-B-restricted CMV epitopes that are well studied were used alongside recently identified HLA-C-restricted ones. In public TCR beta signatures, there were indications of both CMV infection and matching HLA type. Overall study findings and caveats: Carriage of CMV together with the relevant HLA was identifiable through cumulative public TCR beta family frequency. Ex vivo responses were dominated by HLA-C-restricted CMV-specific TCR beta clonotypes.

Of note for this clonotype: Its antigen is not known.

TCRdb recomputed calls from the reads with MiXCR, one row per CDR3 protein. The data contain 650,000 to 850,000 distinct CDR3 sequences, about 29% of them singletons. The germline CDR1 and CDR2 sequences are MGHRA and YSYEKL. The V end was cut by 3 bases, the J end by 7 bases, with 13 bases between. The CDR3 loop spans 14 amino acids. This TCR was sampled from a human donor in good health (CMV status not recorded). Some clones in this sample may be carry-over from other donors' samples. Specimen: cultured CD8+ T cells from PBMCs, collected from culture after CMV antigen stimulation. This chain uses TRBV4-1 with TRBJ2-1; TRBD1 is a possible D gene (5 bases). The CDR3 loop reads CASSHLGQPNEQFF. The DNA for the CDR3 is TGCGCCAGCAGCCATCTGGGGCAGCCAAATGAGCAGTTCTTC.